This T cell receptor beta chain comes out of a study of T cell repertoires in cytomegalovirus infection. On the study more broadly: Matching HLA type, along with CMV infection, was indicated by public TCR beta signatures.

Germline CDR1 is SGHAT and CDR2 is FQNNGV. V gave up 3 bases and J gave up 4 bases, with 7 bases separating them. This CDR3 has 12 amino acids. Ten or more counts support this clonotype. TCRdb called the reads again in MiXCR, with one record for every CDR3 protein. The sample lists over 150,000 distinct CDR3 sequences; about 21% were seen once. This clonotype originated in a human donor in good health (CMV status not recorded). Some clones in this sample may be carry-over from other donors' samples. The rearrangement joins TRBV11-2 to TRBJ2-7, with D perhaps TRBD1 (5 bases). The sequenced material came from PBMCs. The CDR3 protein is CASSFRDYEQYF. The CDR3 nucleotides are TGTGCCAGCAGCTTCAGGGATTACGAGCAGTACTTC.